The TCR beta chain described here comes from a study of T cell responses to AZD1222 COVID-19 vaccine. The protocol was immunoSEQ multiplex PCR, while the TCRdb copy is restricted to in-frame clones and leaves out a portion. This sample carries about 100,000 clones, more than 75% of them seen once, and the ten largest clones take approximately 15%. The V end lost 8 bases, the J end lost 3 bases, and 13 bases lay between the germline ends. Per the germline V gene, CDR1 is MDHEN and CDR2 is SYDVKM. CDR3 length equals 14 residues. The rearrangement links TRBV28 to TRBJ2-2, with a tentative D call TRBD1 (6 bases). The receptor was isolated from an adult in good health. The sample in question was peripheral blood, obtained on day 0 of AZD1222 vaccination. CDR3 sequence: CASHSGTHTGELFF. Here the CDR3 DNA reads TGTGCCAGCCACTCCGGGACACACACCGGGGAGCTGTTTTTT.